These 28 T cell receptor beta chains came from one sample sequenced in a study of PD-L1 blockade in urothelial cancer. The table came from immunoSEQ multiplex PCR; TCRdb's copy has only in-frame clones and leaves some out. The repertoire has about 30,000 clones, 87% of them found once; the top ten carry under 4.5%. This sample comprised PBMCs, obtained around atezolizumab (anti-PD-L1) treatment. The receptors derive from a man in his fifties or sixties with urothelial cancer.

The chain is built from TRBV28 and TRBJ2-1, with TRBD2 matching over 12 bases. Trimming at V came to 5 bases and at J to 7 bases, leaving 9 bases not matched to a gene. Germline V lookup: CDR1 MDHEN, CDR2 SYDVKM. The CDR3 length is 16 residues. The CDR3 bases are TGTGCCAGCAGTCAACTTCTAGCGGGAGGGAGAAATGAGCAGTTCTTC. This sequence encodes CASSQLLAGGRNEQFF.

The chain recombines TRBV5-8 with TRBJ1-1, with 7 bases lining up with TRBD1. The V gene's germline CDR1 is SGHTS and CDR2 YDEGEE. V dropped 4 bases and J dropped 1; count of bases not matched to a gene: 13. The CDR3 is 17 amino acids. The CDR3 coding sequence is TGTGCCAGCAGCCGCGGGACAGTAATAGGCGGGAACACTGAAGCTTTCTTT. Translating it yields CASSRGTVIGGNTEAFF. The full variable domain, rest sourced from reference TRBV5-8 and TRBJ1-1, is EAGVTQSPTHLIKTRGQQATLRCSPISGHTSVYWYQQALGLGLQFLLWYDEGEERNRGNFPPRFSGRQFPNYSSELNVNALELEDSALYLCASSRGTVIGGNTEAFFGQGTRLTVV.

The chain employs TRBV20-1 and TRBJ2-1, with 8 bases that match TRBD1. CDR1 and CDR2 (germline): DFQATT, SNEGSKA (reference sequence). This CDR3 is 11 amino acids long. J gave up 8 bases and V 6 bases, and 3 bases lay outside the gene matches. CDR3 sequence: CSALTGDEQFF. CDR3 sequence (DNA): TGCAGTGCCCTGACAGGGGATGAGCAGTTCTTC.

The chain employs TRBV15 and TRBJ1-5; the match to TRBD1 covers 7 bases. Germline V CDR1 and CDR2: LNHNV, YYDKDF (reference sequence). J was trimmed by 0 bases and V by 5 bases; bases with no gene match: 7. The CDR3 extends over 16 amino acids. CDR3 bases: TGTGCCACCAGCTCGACAGGGACGTATAGCAATCAGCCCCAGCATTTT. Amino acid sequence: CATSSTGTYSNQPQHF. Combining the CDR3 with reference TRBV15 and TRBJ1-5 gives the whole variable domain DAMVIQNPRYQVTQFGKPVTLSCSQTLNHNVMYWYQQKSSQAPKLLFHYYDKDFNNEADTPDNFQSRRPNTSFCFLDIRSPGLGDTAMYLCATSSTGTYSNQPQHFGDGTRLSIL.

This chain connects TRBV28 to TRBJ1-2, with a possible D match to TRBD1 (5 bases). Germline V gene sequence: CDR1 MDHEN, CDR2 SYDVKM. Trimming removed 8 bases from V and 6 bases from J, with 16 bases in between. CDR3 length equals 13 residues. The CDR3 loop is CASLSLTVHGYTF. Written as DNA, the CDR3 is TGTGCCAGCCTCAGTTTGACAGTACATGGCTACACCTTC.

The J gene is TRBJ1-1, the V gene TRBV30; 7 positions agree with TRBD1. The length of the CDR3 is 15 residues. V shed 6 bases and J 0 bases; nucleotides not matched to a gene: 10. Germline-derived CDR1 and CDR2 are GTSNPN and SVGIG (reference sequence). The CDR3 DNA is TGTGCCTGCCTGGACAGGCGGTACATGAACACTGAAGCTTTCTTT. Its translation: CACLDRRYMNTEAFF.

The chain employs TRBV6-5 and TRBJ1-2; unclear D gene. The CDR3 has 15 amino acids. Germline V CDR1 and CDR2: MNHEY, SVGAGI. Trimming shortened V by 0 bases and J by 8 bases, and 16 bases separated the two germline ends. The CDR3 coding sequence is TGTGCCAGCAGTTACTCGAATTCGGCAGGTCGCGGCTACACCTTC. This translates into CASSYSNSAGRGYTF.

CDR3 sequence: CASRTDRVSYNEQFF. In DNA form, the CDR3 reads TGTGCCAGCAGGACTGACAGGGTCTCCTACAATGAGCAGTTCTTC. V gene TRBV28 combines with J gene TRBJ2-1, with TRBD1 identical over 7 bases. The CDR3 runs 15 residues. Trimming cost V 6 bases and J 0 bases; bases outside gene matches: 5. Germline V gene data show CDR1 as MDHEN and CDR2 as SYDVKM. Full variable domain (outside the CDR3, taken from reference TRBV28 and TRBJ2-1): DVKVTQSSRYLVKRTGEKVFLECVQDMDHENMFWYRQDPGLGLRLIYFSYDVKMKEKGDIPEGYSVSREKKERFSLILESASTNQTSMYLCASRTDRVSYNEQFFGPGTRLTVL.

The chain is built from TRBV7-9 and TRBJ1-1, with TRBD1 as a possible D gene (6 bases). The CDR3 is 13 residues long. The germline V gene encodes CDR1 SEHNR and CDR2 FQNEAQ (reference sequence). Deletions cut 4 bases from V and 13 bases from J, with 19 bases between. The CDR3 DNA sequence: TGTGCCAGCAGCTCTAAGACCTTCGAGGGGGATTTCTTT. Amino acids: CASSSKTFEGDFF.

V and J are TRBV11-2 and TRBJ1-1, with a weak D call TRBD1 (6 bases). V gave up 0 bases and J gave up 1 base, with 12 bases separating them. CDR1 and CDR2 from the germline V gene are SGHAT and FQNNGV. The CDR3 is 16 residues long. CDR3 loop: CASSLDRGARNTEAFF. CDR3 nucleotide sequence: TGTGCCAGCAGCTTAGATCGGGGGGCACGGAACACTGAAGCTTTCTTT.

The chain carries TRBV7-2 and TRBJ2-7, with D perhaps TRBD2 (6 bases). V was pared by 2 bases and J by 3 bases, with 14 bases between. There are 15 residues in the CDR3. Germline V gives CDR1 SGHTA, CDR2 FQGNSA. The CDR3 DNA sequence: TGTGCCAGCAGCTTACTGCCGGGACTCATCTACGAGCAGTACTTC. Protein sequence: CASSLLPGLIYEQYF. The full variable domain, with the rest looked up from reference TRBV7-2 and TRBJ2-7, is GAGVSQSPSNKVTEKGKDVELRCDPISGHTALYWYRQSLGQGLEFLIYFQGNSAPDKSGLPSDRFSAERTGGSVSTLTIQRTQQEDSAVYLCASSLLPGLIYEQYFGPGTRLTVT.

The rearrangement uses TRBV29-1 and TRBJ2-7; 13 positions match TRBD2. Germline CDR1 is SQVTM and CDR2 is ANQGSEA. This CDR3 is built from 15 residues. The V gene end was trimmed by 1 base and the J gene end by 0 bases; junction bases not matched to a gene: 0. The CDR3 DNA is TGCAGCGTTGAAGGGACTAGCGGGGGCTCCTACGAGCAGTACTTC. Protein product: CSVEGTSGGSYEQYF.

This clone has a handful of counts. The chain combines TRBV9 with TRBJ2-1, with 7 bases identical to TRBD1. The CDR3 extends over 15 amino acids. Unmatched junction bases numbered 8, after V lost 4 bases and J lost 4 bases. Germline V CDR1 and CDR2: SGDLS, YYNGEE. The DNA for the CDR3 is TGTGCCAGCAGCTACTCCGGGACAGATTACAATGAGCAGTTCTTC. Its translation: CASSYSGTDYNEQFF. Drawing the rest from reference TRBV9 and TRBJ2-1, the complete variable domain is DSGVTQTPKHLITATGQRVTLRCSPRSGDLSVYWYQQSLDQGLQFLIQYYNGEERAKGNILERFSAQQFPDLHSELNLSSLELGDSALYFCASSYSGTDYNEQFFGPGTRLTVL.

V is TRBV4-1 and J is TRBJ2-2; the match to TRBD2 covers 9 bases. The V gene end was trimmed by 0 bases and the J gene end by 4 bases; junction bases not matched to a gene: 6. Germline loops: CDR1 MGHRA, CDR2 YSYEKL. The CDR3 runs to 17 residues. Written as DNA, the CDR3 is TGCGCCAGCAGCCAAGAGGCTAGCGGGATACCCACCGGGGAGCTGTTTTTT. Amino acids: CASSQEASGIPTGELFF.

This chain joins TRBV19 and TRBJ2-1; tentatively, D is TRBD2 (5 bases). V was trimmed by 4 bases and J by 0 bases, leaving 16 bases between them. The CDR3 extends over 17 amino acids. Looked up from germline, CDR1 is LNHDA and CDR2 is SQIVND (reference sequence). Here the CDR3 reads CASSTHRRRSSYNEQFF. Written as DNA, the CDR3 is TGTGCCAGTAGTACCCACCGGCGGAGGAGCTCCTACAATGAGCAGTTCTTC. The full variable domain, with the rest looked up from reference TRBV19 and TRBJ2-1, is DGGITQSPKYLFRKEGQNVTLSCEQNLNHDAMYWYRQDPGQGLRLIYYSQIVNDFQKGDIAEGYSVSREKKESFPLTVTSAQKNPTAFYLCASSTHRRRSSYNEQFFGPGTRLTVL.

The gene calls are TRBV18 and TRBJ1-1; D possibly corresponds to TRBD1 (5 bases). The CDR3 extends over 14 amino acids. The ends were cut back, 0 bases at V and 3 bases at J, with 8 bases in the middle. Germline assignment: CDR1 KGHSH and CDR2 LQKENI. This CDR3 is CASSPPWGDTEAFF. In DNA, the CDR3 is TGTGCCAGCTCACCACCGTGGGGGGACACTGAAGCTTTCTTT.

The chain links TRBV9 to TRBJ2-2; TRBD1 agrees at 11 bases. The germline gives CDR1 SGDLS, CDR2 YYNGEE. V shed 0 bases, J shed 5 bases, and the junction held 3 bases outside the gene matches. The CDR3 extends over 16 amino acids. The CDR3 loop reads CASSVEGTGGTGELFF. The CDR3 coding sequence is TGTGCCAGCAGCGTAGAAGGGACAGGGGGGACCGGGGAGCTGTTTTTT.

This chain uses TRBV10-1 with TRBJ2-5; 10 bases match TRBD2. This CDR3 is built from 14 residues. Germline V CDR1 and CDR2: WNHNN, SYGVQD (reference sequence). The junction had 6 bases not matched to a gene; V was cut back by 9 bases and J by 2 bases. The CDR3 DNA follows: TGCGCCAGGACAGGAGCGGGAGGGCAAGAGACCCAGTACTTC. Translated, it gives CARTGAGGQETQYF.

A few counts support this clone. J is TRBJ1-1 and V is TRBV19, with D possibly TRBD1 on 6 matching bases. This CDR3 comprises 12 residues. V was pared by 10 bases and J by 6 bases, with 15 bases between. Germline-derived CDR1 and CDR2 are LNHDA and SQIVND (reference sequence). Here the CDR3 reads CATSQGQAEAFF. Written as DNA, the CDR3 is TGTGCCACTAGCCAGGGGCAGGCTGAAGCTTTCTTT.

The rearrangement joins TRBV27 to TRBJ1-5; tentative D call: TRBD1 (6 bases). Germline assignment: CDR1 MNHEY and CDR2 SMNVEV (reference sequence). Trimming left V 3 bases short and J 5 bases short, with 14 bases between. CDR3 length: 15 residues. The CDR3 loop is CASSLVQGPYQPQHF. CDR3 coding DNA: TGTGCCAGCAGTTTGGTTCAGGGGCCTTATCAGCCCCAGCATTTT.

This chain uses TRBV19 with TRBJ1-1; 8 bases line up with TRBD1. V lost 3 bases to trimming and J lost 0 bases; unmatched junction nucleotides: 6. CDR3 length equals 16 residues. CDR1 LNHDA and CDR2 SQIVND come from the germline V gene (reference sequence). The CDR3 DNA sequence: TGTGCCAGTAGTATTGTGGCGACAGGGGTGAACACTGAAGCTTTCTTT. It codes for CASSIVATGVNTEAFF. Full variable domain (outside the CDR3, taken from reference TRBV19 and TRBJ1-1): DGGITQSPKYLFRKEGQNVTLSCEQNLNHDAMYWYRQDPGQGLRLIYYSQIVNDFQKGDIAEGYSVSREKKESFPLTVTSAQKNPTAFYLCASSIVATGVNTEAFFGQGTRLTVV.

This chain joins TRBV5-5 and TRBJ1-2; D may be TRBD1 (6 bases). The CDR3 totals 15 residues. Germline V lookup: CDR1 SGHKS, CDR2 YYEKEE (reference sequence). V was cut by 0 bases and J by 4 bases, with 13 bases left in between. The CDR3 nucleotides read TGTGCCAGCAGCTTGGGCGCTACAGGGAGCTATGGCTACACCTTC. Its translation: CASSLGATGSYGYTF. Looking up the rest from reference TRBV5-5 and TRBJ1-2 gives the full variable domain: DAGVTQSPTHLIKTRGQQVTLRCSPISGHKSVSWYQQVLGQGPQFIFQYYEKEERGRGNFPDRFSARQFPNYSSELNVNALLLGDSALYLCASSLGATGSYGYTFGSGTRLTVV.

In this sample, this clone turned up once. This chain links TRBV19 with TRBJ2-2, with 12 nucleotides matching TRBD2. Unmatched junction bases numbered 4, after V lost 3 bases and J lost 5 bases. This CDR3 has 16 residues. CDR1 LNHDA and CDR2 SQIVND come from the germline V gene (reference sequence). As DNA, the CDR3 is TGTGCCAGTAGTATTCTCCTAGCGGGGGGGACCGGGGAGCTGTTTTTT. Encoded protein: CASSILLAGGTGELFF.

CDR3 amino acids: CASSLQGYNYGYTF. The DNA for the CDR3 is TGTGCCAGCAGCCTCCAGGGGTACAACTATGGCTACACCTTC. The rearrangement joins TRBV9 to TRBJ1-2; possibly TRBD1 for D (6 bases). The CDR3 length is 14 residues. Germline V gene sequence: CDR1 SGDLS, CDR2 YYNGEE. Trimming took 4 bases from V and 2 from J, leaving 12 bases between them.

This clone occurred once. The CDR3 reads CASSRDRGVADTQYF. The CDR3 DNA follows: TGCGCCAGCAGCCGGGACAGGGGGGTCGCAGATACGCAGTATTTT. The rearrangement joins TRBV10-1 to TRBJ2-3, with TRBD1 identical over 11 bases. Germline loops: CDR1 WNHNN, CDR2 SYGVQD (reference sequence). V lost 6 bases to trimming and J lost 4 bases; unmatched junction nucleotides: 6. The CDR3 totals 15 residues.

In DNA, the CDR3 is TGCGCCAGCACCGGACAGGTCCCCTACAATGAGCAGTTCTTC. This gives the protein CASTGQVPYNEQFF. The rearrangement links TRBV5-1 to TRBJ2-1, with 7 bases aligning to TRBD1. V lost 6 bases and J lost 2; bases outside the gene matches: 5. Germline-derived CDR1 and CDR2 are SGHRS and YFSETQ. The CDR3 sequence is 14 residues long.

The chain recombines TRBV28 with TRBJ1-1; D is possibly TRBD1 (5 bases). The CDR3 runs to 15 residues. Germline V gene data show CDR1 as MDHEN and CDR2 as SYDVKM. V lost 4 bases, J lost 1 base, and 13 bases lay in between. CDR3 residues: CASSSPLGPNTEAFF. CDR3 DNA sequence: TGTGCCAGCAGTTCTCCTTTGGGGCCGAACACTGAAGCTTTCTTT.

This clone was found once. This chain links TRBV5-6 with TRBJ1-5; no reliable D call. There are 18 residues in the CDR3. Germline CDR1 SGHDT, CDR2 YYEEEE. Trimming left V 2 bases short and J 0 bases short, with 18 bases between. CDR3 protein: CASSFGLAGWSSNQPQHF. CDR3 sequence (DNA): TGTGCCAGCAGCTTTGGCCTGGCAGGATGGTCTAGCAATCAGCCCCAGCATTTT.